Below, 8 T cell receptor beta chains from the same sample are listed, as sequenced in a study of T cells in Graves' hyperthyroidism and ophthalmopathy. What was amplified from RNA transcripts were TCR beta CDR3 regions. The HTBI primer set served for first-round RT-PCR of the TCR CDR3. MiXCR, run by TCRdb on the multiplex PCR reads, gives a single entry per CDR3 protein. Of 250,000 to 400,000 distinct CDR3 sequences in the sample, roughly an eighth were seen once. Sequencing was done on a sample of blood. Receptor source: a middle-aged woman with Graves' ophthalmopathy.

This clonotype has a count of ten or more. This sequence joins TRBV27 and TRBJ2-1; 14 bases agree with TRBD2. The CDR3 contains 19 residues. In germline, CDR1 is MNHEY, CDR2 SMNVEV (reference sequence). The J segment lost 6 bases and the V segment lost 6 bases, leaving 16 bases of the junction unmatched. The CDR3 DNA sequence: TGTGCCAGCAGCCCGTTGGGCAGGGGGACTAGCGGGAGTATCAATGAGCAGTTCTTC. Protein sequence: CASSPLGRGTSGSINEQFF.

V and J are TRBV19 and TRBJ1-5; D might be TRBD1 (5 bases). Looked up from germline, CDR1 is LNHDA and CDR2 is SQIVND (reference sequence). This CDR3 contains 13 residues. The V end was cut by 6 bases, the J end by 11 bases, with 17 bases between. CDR3 DNA: TGTGCCAGTAGCAGACGGGGGAATGTAGCCCAGCATTTT. It codes for CASSRRGNVAQHF. Complete variable domain (other parts from reference TRBV19 and TRBJ1-5): DGGITQSPKYLFRKEGQNVTLSCEQNLNHDAMYWYRQDPGQGLRLIYYSQIVNDFQKGDIAEGYSVSREKKESFPLTVTSAQKNPTAFYLCASSRRGNVAQHFGDGTRLSIL.

This clonotype was detected ten times or more. The J gene is TRBJ2-5, the V gene TRBV2; 12 positions agree with TRBD1. Germline CDR1 and CDR2: SNHLY and FYNNEI. CDR3 length: 17 residues. With 3 bases clipped from V and 4 bases from J, the junction kept 9 bases outside the gene matches. The CDR3 region is CASSDLQGQGARETQYF. CDR3 DNA: TGTGCCAGCAGTGATTTACAGGGACAGGGGGCGCGAGAGACCCAGTACTTC.

This clonotype has ten or more counts. The V and J genes are TRBV20-1 and TRBJ1-5, with D uncertain. Germline V lookup: CDR1 DFQATT, CDR2 SNEGSKA (reference sequence). The CDR3 consists of 13 residues. Trimming stripped 3 bases from V and 3 bases from J, with 9 bases between. CDR3 region: CSASVQPNQPQHF. The CDR3 DNA is TGCAGTGCTAGCGTACAGCCCAATCAGCCCCAGCATTTT.

This clonotype was detected ten times or more. This rearrangement joins TRBV20-1 to TRBJ1-5; D possibly corresponds to TRBD1 (6 bases). V was cut by 1 base and J by 9 bases, with 13 bases left in between. The CDR3 runs to 13 residues. Germline values: CDR1 DFQATT, CDR2 SNEGSKA (reference sequence). The DNA of the CDR3 is TGCAGTGCTAGAGTGGGGGCTGGGGGGCCCCAGCATTTT. This sequence encodes CSARVGAGGPQHF.

CDR3: CASSFLVDGGSSGNTIYF. CDR3 in DNA: TGTGCCAGCAGCTTTCTTGTGGACGGGGGTTCCTCTGGAAACACCATATATTTT. The chain is built from TRBV11-2 and TRBJ1-3, with D perhaps matching TRBD1 (5 bases). The CDR3 has 18 residues. CDR1 is SGHAT and CDR2 is FQNNGV in the germline V gene. Trimming pared 3 bases from V and 0 bases from J, leaving 18 bases between.

This clonotype was observed a handful of times. V usage is TRBV12-3 or TRBV12-4 and J usage is TRBJ2-5; the D gene is possibly TRBD2 (5 bases). The V and J ends lost 6 bases and 5 bases respectively, with 13 bases between them. The CDR3 loop spans 13 amino acids. This CDR3 reads CASSLKRRETQYF. In DNA form, the CDR3 reads TGTGCCAGCAGCCTCAAGAGGAGGGAGACCCAGTACTTC.

V is TRBV24-1 and J is TRBJ1-4; a possible D gene is TRBD1 (6 bases). The V end was cut by 5 bases, the J end by 5 bases, with 14 bases between. The CDR3 is 15 amino acids. The V gene's germline CDR1 is KGHDR and CDR2 SFDVKD. The CDR3 is CATSALGQLNEKLFF. The CDR3 bases are TGTGCCACCAGTGCCTTAGGACAGCTGAATGAAAAACTGTTTTTT.